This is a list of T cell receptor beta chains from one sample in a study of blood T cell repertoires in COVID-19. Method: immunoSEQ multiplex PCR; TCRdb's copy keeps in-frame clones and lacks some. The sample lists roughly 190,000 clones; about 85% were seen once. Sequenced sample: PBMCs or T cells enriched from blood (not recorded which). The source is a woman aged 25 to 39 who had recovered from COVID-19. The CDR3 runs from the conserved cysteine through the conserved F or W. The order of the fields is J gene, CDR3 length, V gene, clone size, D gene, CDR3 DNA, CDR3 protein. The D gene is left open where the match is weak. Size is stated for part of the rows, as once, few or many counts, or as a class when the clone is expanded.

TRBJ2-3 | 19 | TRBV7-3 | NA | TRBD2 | TGTGCCAGCAGCTCCAGTGGGGCGGGAGGGCTGCTTAGCACAGATACGCAGTATTTT | CASSSSGAGGLLSTDTQYF
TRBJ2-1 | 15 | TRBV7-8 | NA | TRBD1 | TGTGCCAGCAGCCGAAGTGGGACAGGGGTCAATGAGCAGTTCTTC | CASSRSGTGVNEQFF
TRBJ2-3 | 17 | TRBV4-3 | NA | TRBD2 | TGCGCCAGCAGCCAAATAGCGGGGGAAACCCCATCTAATACGCAGTATTTT | CASSQIAGETPSNTQYF
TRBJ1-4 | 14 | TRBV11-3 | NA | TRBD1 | TGTGCCAGCAGCCAGGGACAGATGAATGAAAAACTGTTTTTT | CASSQGQMNEKLFF
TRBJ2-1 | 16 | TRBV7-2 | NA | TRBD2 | TGTGCCAGCAGCACAACTAGCGGGGGGGCGTACAATGAGCAGTTCTTC | CASSTTSGGAYNEQFF
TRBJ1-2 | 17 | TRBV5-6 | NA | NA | TGTGCCAGCAGCTTGGAAAGAGACTCGGGATCGAGCTATGGCTACACCTTC | CASSLERDSGSSYGYTF
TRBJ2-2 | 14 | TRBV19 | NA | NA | TGTGCCAGTAGGGGCGGCGGGAAAGCCGGGGAGCTGTTTTTT | CASRGGGKAGELFF
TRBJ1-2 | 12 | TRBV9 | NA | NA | TGTGCCAGCAGCGTAGGAGGCGGTGGCTACACCTTC | CASSVGGGGYTF
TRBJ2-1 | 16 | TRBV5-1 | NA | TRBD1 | TGCGCCAGCAGCCCAGATCCGGGACAGGTATACAATGAGCAGTTCTTC | CASSPDPGQVYNEQFF
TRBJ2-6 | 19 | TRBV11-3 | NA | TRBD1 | TGTGCCAGCAGCTTACAAAGTCGGACAGGGGGCTTTGGGGCCAACGTCCTGACTTTC | CASSLQSRTGGFGANVLTF
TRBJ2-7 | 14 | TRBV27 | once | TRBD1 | TGTGCCAGCAGTTTCCACGACAGGGCGGACGAGCAGTACTTC | CASSFHDRADEQYF
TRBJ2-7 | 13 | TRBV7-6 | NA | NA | TGTGCCAGCAGCTTAGCACTAGCTGGGGAGCAGTACTTC | CASSLALAGEQYF
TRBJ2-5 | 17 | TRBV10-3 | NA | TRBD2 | TGTGCCATCAGTGGGGGACTAGCGGGAGAGAAGGAGGAGACCCAGTACTTC | CAISGGLAGEKEETQYF
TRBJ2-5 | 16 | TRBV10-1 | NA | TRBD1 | TGCGCCAGCAGTGAGTCCGTACAGGGGTTTAAAGAGACCCAGTACTTC | CASSESVQGFKETQYF
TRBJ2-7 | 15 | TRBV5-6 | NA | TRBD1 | TGTGCCAGCAGCTGGGCGGGACAGGGGGTGGATGAGCAGTACTTC | CASSWAGQGVDEQYF
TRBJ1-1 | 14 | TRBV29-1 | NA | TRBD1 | TGCAGCGTTGCGCAGGGGGCGGGCGGCACTGAAGCTTTCTTT | CSVAQGAGGTEAFF
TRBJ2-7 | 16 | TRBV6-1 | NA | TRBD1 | TGTGCCAGCAGTGTCCCCCCGGGACAGGATTCCTACGAGCAGTACTTC | CASSVPPGQDSYEQYF
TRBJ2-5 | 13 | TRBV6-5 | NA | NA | TGTGCCAGCAGTTACTTCCGGGGGGAGACCCAGTACTTC | CASSYFRGETQYF
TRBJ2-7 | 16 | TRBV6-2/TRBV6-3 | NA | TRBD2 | TGTGCCAGCAGTTACCTATTAGCGGGAGTCTGGTACGAGCAGTACTTC | CASSYLLAGVWYEQYF
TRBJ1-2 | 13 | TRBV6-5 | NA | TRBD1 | TGTGCCAGCAGGATGACAGGGAATAATGGCTACACCTTC | CASRMTGNNGYTF
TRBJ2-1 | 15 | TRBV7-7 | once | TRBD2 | TGTGCTAGCAGCCAGAGCGGGGGGGTATACAATGAGCAGTTCTTC | CASSQSGGVYNEQFF
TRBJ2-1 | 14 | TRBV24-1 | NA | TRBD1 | TGTGCCACCAGTGATCAGGGGGCGGAAGGTCAGCAGTTCTTC | CATSDQGAEGQQFF
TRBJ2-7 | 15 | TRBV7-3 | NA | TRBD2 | TGTGCCAGCAGCTTCACTAGCGGGGGGGTCTACGAGCAGTACTTC | CASSFTSGGVYEQYF
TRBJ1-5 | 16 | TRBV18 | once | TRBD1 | TGTGCCAGCTCACCACCGGGTGACAGGGATCAACGGCCCCAGCATTTT | CASSPPGDRDQRPQHF
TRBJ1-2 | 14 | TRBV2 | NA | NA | TGTGCCAGCACCCTCAGACAGTTTTCTAGTGGCTACACCTTC | CASTLRQFSSGYTF
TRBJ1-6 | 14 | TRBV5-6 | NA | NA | TGTGCCAGCAGCTTGGTGGGGGGAAAATCACCCCTCCACTTT | CASSLVGGKSPLHF
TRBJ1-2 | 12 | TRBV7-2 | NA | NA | TGTGCCAGCAGCTTGCAGGGGTATGGCTACACCTTC | CASSLQGYGYTF
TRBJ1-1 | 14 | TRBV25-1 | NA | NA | TGTGCCAGCAGTGGCCACGGGGAACTAACTGAAGCTTTCTTT | CASSGHGELTEAFF
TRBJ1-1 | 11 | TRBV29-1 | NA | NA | TGCAGCGTGTATACCAGGGCAGAAGCTTTCTTT | CSVYTRAEAFF
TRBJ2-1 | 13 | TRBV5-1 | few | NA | TGCGCCAGCAGCTTGGCGGACTTGGATGAGCAGTTCTTC | CASSLADLDEQFF
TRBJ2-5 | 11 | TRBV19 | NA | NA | TGTGCCAGTAGTATGAGTGAGACCCAGTACTTC | CASSMSETQYF
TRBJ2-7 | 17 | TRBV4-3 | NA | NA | TGCGCCAGCAGCCAAGTGAGTTCGTCGGGGGAGGCCTACGAGCAGTACTTC | CASSQVSSSGEAYEQYF
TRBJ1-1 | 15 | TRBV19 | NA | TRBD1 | TGTGCCAGTAGTATTTCAGGGGGCTTGAACACTGAAGCTTTCTTT | CASSISGGLNTEAFF
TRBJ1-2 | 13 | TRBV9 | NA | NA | TGTGCCAGCAGGGGCGGGGAGAATTATGGCTACACCTTC | CASRGGENYGYTF
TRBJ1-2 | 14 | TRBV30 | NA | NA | TGTGCCTGGAGCCCAACACCGAAAACCTATGGCTACACCTTC | CAWSPTPKTYGYTF
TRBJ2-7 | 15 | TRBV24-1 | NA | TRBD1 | TGTGCCACCAGTGATGGGACAGGGGGCTCCTACGAGCAGTACTTC | CATSDGTGGSYEQYF
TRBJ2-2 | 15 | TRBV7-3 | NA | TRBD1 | TGTGCCAGCAGCCCCTTACAGGGGGCGACCGGGGAGCTGTTTTTT | CASSPLQGATGELFF
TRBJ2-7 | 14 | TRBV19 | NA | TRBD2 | TGTGCCAGTAGTATAAGCGGGGGTGACTACGAGCAGTACTTC | CASSISGGDYEQYF
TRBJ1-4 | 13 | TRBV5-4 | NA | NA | TGTGCCAGCAGCTTAACTACCTCAGAAAAACTGTTTTTT | CASSLTTSEKLFF
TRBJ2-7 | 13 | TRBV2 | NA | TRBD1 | TGTGCGACCGAACAGGGGTCCATGTTCGAGCAGTACTTC | CATEQGSMFEQYF
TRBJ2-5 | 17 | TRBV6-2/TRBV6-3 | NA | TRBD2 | TGTGCCAGCAGTTACGGTTTGGCGGGGGGTTGGGAAGAGACCCAGTACTTC | CASSYGLAGGWEETQYF
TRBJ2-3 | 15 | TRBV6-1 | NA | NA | TGTGCCAGCAGTGAATATCGCGGGAACACAGATACGCAGTATTTT | CASSEYRGNTDTQYF
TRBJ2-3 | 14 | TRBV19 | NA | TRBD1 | TGTGCCAGTAGTATGACAGGGGCGGGAGATACGCAGTATTTT | CASSMTGAGDTQYF
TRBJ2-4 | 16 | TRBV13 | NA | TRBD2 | TGTGCCAGCAGCCCCGGGACTAGCGGTCCCAAAAACATTCAGTACTTC | CASSPGTSGPKNIQYF
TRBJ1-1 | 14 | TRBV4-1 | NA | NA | TGCGCCAGCAGCAGCGGGACGACGCACACTGAAGCTTTCTTT | CASSSGTTHTEAFF
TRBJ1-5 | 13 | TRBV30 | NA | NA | TGTGCCTGGAGTGCCGGGAGCAATCAGCCCCAGCATTTT | CAWSAGSNQPQHF
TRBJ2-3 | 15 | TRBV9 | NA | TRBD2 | TGTGCCAGCAGCCCGACTAGCGTTAGGTCGGATACGCAGTATTTT | CASSPTSVRSDTQYF
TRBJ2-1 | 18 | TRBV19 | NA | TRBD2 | TGTGCCAGTAGACCCCAGGGCTCTCTAGCGGGAGGGTTATATGAGCAGTTCTTC | CASRPQGSLAGGLYEQFF
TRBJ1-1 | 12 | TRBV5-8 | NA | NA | TGTGCCAGCAGCGGCAGTGGGGCGGAGGCTTTCTTT | CASSGSGAEAFF
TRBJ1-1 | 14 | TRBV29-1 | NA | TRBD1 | TGCAGCGTCAGGGACAGGAGGAGGCACACTGAAGCTTTCTTT | CSVRDRRRHTEAFF
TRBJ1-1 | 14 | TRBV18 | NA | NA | TGTGCCAGCTCACCAAATAACATGGACACTGAAGCTTTCTTT | CASSPNNMDTEAFF
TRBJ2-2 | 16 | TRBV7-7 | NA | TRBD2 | TGTGCCAGCAGCTGGGGGACTAGCGGGAGCCCCGGGGAGCTGTTTTTT | CASSWGTSGSPGELFF
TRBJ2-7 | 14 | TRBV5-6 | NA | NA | TGTGCCAGCAGCCCCGGACAAAGCTCCTACGAGCAGTACTTC | CASSPGQSSYEQYF
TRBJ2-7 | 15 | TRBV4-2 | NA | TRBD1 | TGTGCCAGCAGCCAGAAAGGGGACAGTTCAGACGAGCAGTACTTC | CASSQKGDSSDEQYF
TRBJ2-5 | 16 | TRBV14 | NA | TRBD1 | TGTGCCAGCAGCCCCCGTGGCAGGGGGCTTCTGGAGACCCAGTACTTC | CASSPRGRGLLETQYF
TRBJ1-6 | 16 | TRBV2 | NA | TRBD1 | TGTGCCAGCAGAGAACGTCCGACAGGGCGGAGTTCACCCCTCCACTTT | CASRERPTGRSSPLHF
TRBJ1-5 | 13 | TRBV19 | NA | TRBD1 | TGTGCCAGCAGACAGGGCGGCAATCAGCCCCAGCATTTT | CASRQGGNQPQHF
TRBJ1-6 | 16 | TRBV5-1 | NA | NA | TGCGCCAGCAGCTCAGGGGCCCGCTCCTATAATTCACCCCTCCACTTT | CASSSGARSYNSPLHF
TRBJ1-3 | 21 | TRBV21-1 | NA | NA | TGTGCCAGCAGCAAAGGGAAAGGTAACATTGTGGGGACAGGGTGCGGAAACACCATATATTTT | CASSKGKGNIVGTGCGNTIYF